Presented here are 10 T cell receptor beta chains from one specimen sequenced in a study of Ad26.COV2.S vaccination and SARS-CoV-2 variants. TCRdb keeps only in-frame clones here, not all; method: immunoSEQ multiplex PCR. The sample shows 300,000 to 450,000 clones, about 90% of them seen only once. Material: peripheral blood, obtained after recovery from COVID-19. The receptors come from a human donor who had recovered from COVID-19.

This chain connects TRBV6-5 to TRBJ1-2; 12 nucleotides align to TRBD1. Trimming took 2 bases from V and 3 from J; bases not matched to a gene: 1. This CDR3 has 15 residues. Looked up from germline, CDR1 is MNHEY and CDR2 is SVGAGI. DNA of the CDR3: TGTGCCAGCAGTTACAGGGACAGGGGGCACTATGGCTACACCTTC. Translating it yields CASSYRDRGHYGYTF.

The chain links TRBV7-3 to TRBJ1-6; D uncertain. CDR1 is SGHTA, CDR2 FQGTGA, per germline. The V end was cut by 3 bases, the J end by 9 bases, with 18 bases between. The CDR3 is 16 residues long. The CDR3 reads CASSFLPPAKGSPLHF. CDR3 DNA sequence: TGTGCCAGCAGCTTTCTTCCGCCTGCGAAGGGTTCACCCCTCCACTTT.

In the case of this clone: Different DNA sequences within this sample yield the same CDR3. The chain combines TRBV5-4 with TRBJ1-2, with 8 bases that match TRBD1. Germline V gene sequence: CDR1 SGHNT, CDR2 YYREEE (reference sequence). CDR3 length: 12 residues. The V gene end was trimmed by 4 bases and the J gene end by 8 bases; junction bases not matched to a gene: 4. The CDR3 DNA reads TGTGCCAGCAGCCTGGGGACAGGCGGCTACACCTTC. Translating gives CASSLGTGGYTF.

This clone occurred a few times. The chain uses TRBV6-2 or TRBV6-3 and TRBJ1-5, with 11 bases that match TRBD1. Germline lookup yields CDR1 MNHEY and CDR2 SVGEGT. Losses at the gene ends were 6 bases for V and 8 bases for J; bases not matched to a gene: 12. The CDR3 runs 16 residues. CDR3: CASSPGQGALKEPQHF. The CDR3 DNA is TGTGCCAGCAGCCCTGGACAGGGGGCGCTTAAGGAGCCCCAGCATTTT.

This chain connects TRBV5-5 to TRBJ1-6, with D perhaps matching TRBD1 (6 bases). V was cut by 1 base and J by 12 bases, with 17 bases left in between. The CDR3 is 15 amino acids. Germline CDR1 and CDR2: SGHKS and YYEKEE (reference sequence). The CDR3 region is CASSLKGGDIVPLHF. The CDR3 region has the DNA TGTGCCAGCAGCTTGAAGGGTGGGGACATAGTACCCCTCCACTTT.

CDR3 loop: CASSQVLRYESTDTQYF. Written as DNA, the CDR3 is TGCGCCAGCAGCCAAGTTCTGAGATACGAAAGCACAGATACGCAGTATTTT. The chain joins TRBV4-1 to TRBJ2-3; D call uncertain. The CDR3 runs 17 residues. CDR1 MGHRA and CDR2 YSYEKL come from the germline V gene. V dropped 1 base and J dropped 0 bases, with 14 bases sitting between them.

This rearrangement joins TRBV15 to TRBJ1-2, with D maybe TRBD1 (5 bases). V was clipped by 0 bases and J by 1 base, with 9 bases between them. Germline CDR1 is LNHNV and CDR2 is YYDKDF (reference sequence). This CDR3 contains 15 residues. Written as DNA, the CDR3 is TGTGCCACCAGCAGAGATCCGACAGTTAACTATGGCTACACCTTC. It is translated as CATSRDPTVNYGYTF.

This sequence joins TRBV7-9 and TRBJ1-5; 7 bases map to TRBD1. From germline, CDR1 is SEHNR and CDR2 FQNEAQ (reference sequence). This CDR3 is built from 15 residues. The trim removed 5 bases at V and 0 bases at J, leaving 4 bases unmatched. The CDR3: CASSRDSNSNQPQHF. The CDR3 DNA is TGTGCCAGCAGCCGGGACAGCAATAGCAATCAGCCCCAGCATTTT.

The rearrangement links TRBV7-9 to TRBJ1-2; weak D call: TRBD1 (6 bases). Germline V lookup: CDR1 SEHNR, CDR2 FQNEAQ (reference sequence). V dropped 5 bases and J dropped 0 bases, with 13 bases sitting between them. CDR3 length equals 15 residues. In nucleotides, the CDR3 is TGTGCCAGCAGCGACACCGGGACAACTAACTATGGCTACACCTTC. It encodes CASSDTGTTNYGYTF. The full variable domain, in which reference TRBV7-9 and TRBJ1-2 provide the parts outside the CDR3, is DTGVSQNPRHKITKRGQNVTFRCDPISEHNRLYWYRQTLGQGPEFLTYFQNEAQLEKSRLLSDRFSAERPKGSFSTLEIQRTEQGDSAMYLCASSDTGTTNYGYTFGSGTRLTVV.

The V call is TRBV7-9, the J call TRBJ2-3; D unclear. Deletions cut 1 base from V and 5 bases from J, with 16 bases between. The CDR3 runs to 16 residues. Germline loops: CDR1 SEHNR, CDR2 FQNEAQ (reference sequence). In DNA, the CDR3 is TGTGCCAGCAGCTTAGATACTTATGGAATGCGAGATACGCAGTATTTT. Amino acids: CASSLDTYGMRDTQYF.